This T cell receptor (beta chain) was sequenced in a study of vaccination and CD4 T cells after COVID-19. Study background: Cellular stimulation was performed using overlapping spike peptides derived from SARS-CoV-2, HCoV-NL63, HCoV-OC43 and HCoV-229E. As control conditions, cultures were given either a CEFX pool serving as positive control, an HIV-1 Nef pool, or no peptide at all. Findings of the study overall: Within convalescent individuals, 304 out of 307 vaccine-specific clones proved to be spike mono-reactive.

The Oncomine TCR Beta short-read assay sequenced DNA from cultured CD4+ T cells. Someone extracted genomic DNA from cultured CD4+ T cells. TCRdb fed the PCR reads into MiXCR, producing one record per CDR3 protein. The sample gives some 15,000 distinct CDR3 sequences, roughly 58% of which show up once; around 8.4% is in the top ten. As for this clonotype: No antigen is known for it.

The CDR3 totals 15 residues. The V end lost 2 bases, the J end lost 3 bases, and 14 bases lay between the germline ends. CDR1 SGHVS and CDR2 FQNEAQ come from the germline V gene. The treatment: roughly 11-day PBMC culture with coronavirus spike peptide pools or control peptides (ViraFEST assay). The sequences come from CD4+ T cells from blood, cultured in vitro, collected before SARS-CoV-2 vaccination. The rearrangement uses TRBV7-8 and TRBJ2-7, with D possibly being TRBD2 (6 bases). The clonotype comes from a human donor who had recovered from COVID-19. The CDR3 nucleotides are TGTGCCAGCAGCTTATTACCGGGAGTCGGCTACGAGCAGTACTTC. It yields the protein CASSLLPGVGYEQYF.